The 11 T cell receptor beta chains given below trace back to one sample, sequenced in a study of cytomegalovirus exposure and HLA in healthy donors. Assay used: immunoSEQ multiplex PCR; TCRdb lists only in-frame clones, some missing. The repertoire holds 100,000 or so clones, 85% seen once, with 20% to 25% in the top ten. The specimen was PBMCs. These TCRs come from a man between 18 and 29 years old in good health and CMV-seropositive.

The V gene is TRBV27, the J gene TRBJ2-4; 12 nucleotides match TRBD1. Germline assignment: CDR1 MNHEY and CDR2 SMNVEV (reference sequence). V lost 5 bases to trimming and J lost 8 bases; unmatched junction nucleotides: 7. The CDR3 runs 15 residues. The CDR3 nucleotides are TGTGCCAGCAGTCCGGGACAGGGGGCTAAAGACATTCAGTACTTC. As protein: CASSPGQGAKDIQYF.

The V and J genes are TRBV7-8 and TRBJ2-7; 11 bases agree with TRBD2. This CDR3 is 16 amino acids long. Unmatched junction bases numbered 10, after V lost 5 bases and J lost 4 bases. Per germline, CDR1 SGHVS and CDR2 FQNEAQ. The CDR3 sequence is CASSHRGTSGEYEQYF. CDR3 in DNA: TGTGCCAGCAGCCATAGAGGGACTAGCGGCGAATACGAGCAGTACTTC. Full variable domain (remainder filled in from reference TRBV7-8 and TRBJ2-7): GAGVSQSPRYKVAKRGQDVALRCDPISGHVSLFWYQQALGQGPEFLTYFQNEAQLDKSGLPSDRFFAERPEGSVSTLKIQRTQQEDSAVYLCASSHRGTSGEYEQYFGPGTRLTVT.

The chain joins TRBV19 to TRBJ1-1; D is unclear. The V gene's germline CDR1 is LNHDA and CDR2 SQIVND (reference sequence). This CDR3 region has 14 residues. V was cut by 4 bases and J by 5 bases, with 14 bases left in between. Here the CDR3 DNA reads TGTGCCAGTAGTAATCAGAGGTTGTCGACTGAAGCTTTCTTT. This gives the protein CASSNQRLSTEAFF.

The chain employs TRBV19 and TRBJ1-2, with 10 bases fitting TRBD1. Unmatched junction bases numbered 6, after V lost 3 bases and J lost 5 bases. The germline V gene encodes CDR1 LNHDA and CDR2 SQIVND (reference sequence). This CDR3 comprises 15 residues. The CDR3: CASSIETGGGYGYTF. The CDR3 coding sequence is TGTGCCAGTAGTATTGAGACAGGGGGCGGGTATGGCTACACCTTC.

The genes are TRBV4-1 and TRBJ2-3; 7 bases match TRBD2. Trimming took 6 bases from V and 4 from J; bases not matched to a gene: 13. The length of the CDR3 is 16 residues. Germline V lookup: CDR1 MGHRA, CDR2 YSYEKL. CDR3: CASRTEASRESDTQYF. The CDR3, as DNA: TGCGCCAGCAGGACCGAAGCGTCGCGGGAGTCAGATACGCAGTATTTT.

The gene calls are TRBV10-3 and TRBJ2-2; 11 bases agree with TRBD1. Germline loops: CDR1 ENHRY, CDR2 SYGVKD. CDR3 size: 17 residues. With 3 bases clipped from V and 7 bases from J, the junction kept 10 bases outside the gene matches. CDR3 amino acids: CAISDPGQGARGGELFF. The CDR3 coding sequence is TGTGCCATCAGTGACCCCGGACAGGGGGCGCGAGGCGGGGAGCTGTTTTTT.

This clone was seen a single time. The chain has TRBV14 and TRBJ2-2; a weak D match, TRBD1 (5 bases). Germline CDR1 SGHDN, CDR2 FVKESK. V lost 1 base, J lost 1 base, and 10 bases lay in between. This CDR3 spans 16 amino acids. The CDR3 sequence is CASSQVVGQNTGELFF. CDR3 nucleotides: TGTGCCAGCAGCCAAGTAGTAGGACAGAACACCGGGGAGCTGTTTTTT.

The chain is built from TRBV5-5 and TRBJ2-1, with D perhaps TRBD1 (6 bases). The CDR3 is made up of 15 amino acids. The germline V gene has CDR1 SGHKS and CDR2 YYEKEE (reference sequence). V gave up 2 bases and J gave up 8 bases, with 17 bases separating them. The CDR3 bases are TGTGCCAGCAGCTTCAGGACAGCCCCAAGAGATGAGCAGTTCTTC. Translating it yields CASSFRTAPRDEQFF.

The chain employs TRBV9 and TRBJ2-2, with 10 nucleotides matching TRBD2. The CDR3 has 16 residues. Trimming cost V 4 bases and J 4 bases; bases outside gene matches: 7. Germline-derived CDR1 and CDR2 are SGDLS and YYNGEE. CDR3 bases: TGTGCCAGCAGCCACGACGCTAGCGGGAGCACCGGGGAGCTGTTTTTT. This sequence encodes CASSHDASGSTGELFF.

The chain couples TRBV9 to TRBJ1-2; possibly TRBD1 for D (6 bases). Germline CDR1 reads SGDLS; CDR2 reads YYNGEE. V was clipped by 0 bases and J by 4 bases, with 13 bases between them. There are 15 residues in the CDR3. CDR3 amino acids: CASSVGTGTGYGYTF. The CDR3 bases are TGTGCCAGCAGCGTAGGTACAGGGACGGGCTATGGCTACACCTTC. Full variable domain (outside the CDR3, taken from reference TRBV9 and TRBJ1-2): DSGVTQTPKHLITATGQRVTLRCSPRSGDLSVYWYQQSLDQGLQFLIQYYNGEERAKGNILERFSAQQFPDLHSELNLSSLELGDSALYFCASSVGTGTGYGYTFGSGTRLTVV.

This rearrangement joins TRBV15 to TRBJ1-5; 7 positions match TRBD1. The CDR3 covers 17 residues. The germline V gene has CDR1 LNHNV and CDR2 YYDKDF (reference sequence). With V trimmed by 4 bases and J by 6 bases, 15 bases remained unmatched. The CDR3 sequence is CATSMRGGTVLGQPQHF. CDR3 nucleotide sequence: TGTGCCACCAGCATGAGAGGTGGGACAGTACTCGGTCAGCCCCAGCATTTT.